The present T cell receptor (beta chain) was sequenced within a study of blood T cell repertoires in COVID-19. Overall study context: COVID-19 samples, acute and convalescent, were from the United States, Italy and Spain. T cells, B-cell-depleted T cells, or PBMCs supplied cDNA or gDNA.

Study processing details: Reference gene primer amplification gave estimated nucleated cell counts. Sequencing used immunoSEQ multiplex PCR; TCRdb keeps in-frame clones, though not all of them. The V and J calls and clone size come from that table; D and trimming were worked out from the DNA. The data contain approximately 210,000 clones, about 82% of them singletons. Trimming removed 0 bases at V and 4 bases at J, with 7 bases between. CDR3 size: 13 residues. Germline V gene lookup returns CDR1 SGHTS and CDR2 YDEGEE. Those enrolled in Seattle joined during active infection and were followed longitudinally afterward.

The sample comprised peripheral blood. This chain links TRBV5-8 with TRBJ2-5; D gene uncertain. This receptor was identified in a man aged 60 to 75 with COVID-19, enrolled during active disease. CDR3 nucleotides: TGTGCCAGCAGCTTGGTGCAGTTAGAGACCCAGTACTTC. Translating gives CASSLVQLETQYF.